The 17 T cell receptor beta chains in this list originate from one sample, sequenced in a study of OX40 agonist ivuxolimab in advanced cancers. Profiled with immunoSEQ multiplex PCR; TCRdb holds only in-frame clones, not every one. The repertoire holds roughly 49,000 clones, roughly 90% seen once, with around 3.5% in the top ten. Sequenced material: CD4+ or CD8+ T cells sorted from blood, taken in a trial of the OX40 agonist ivuxolimab. These receptors all stem from an adult with an advanced solid tumor such as melanoma, head and neck, liver or kidney cancer.

This rearrangement joins TRBV4-2 to TRBJ2-1; D is uncertain. The V gene's germline CDR1 is LGHNA and CDR2 YNFKEQ. Trimming took off 5 bases at V and 0 bases at J, with 5 bases between the two ends. The CDR3 runs to 13 residues. This CDR3 is CASSESSYNEQFF. CDR3 DNA sequence: TGTGCCAGCAGCGAAAGCTCCTACAATGAGCAGTTCTTC.

V and J are TRBV5-6 and TRBJ1-5; D remains unclear. There are 18 residues in the CDR3. The ends were cut back, 0 bases at V and 3 bases at J, with 19 bases in the middle. From germline, CDR1 is SGHDT and CDR2 YYEEEE. The CDR3 DNA reads TGTGCCAGCAGCTTGGGGCTAACCAGGTTTAACAACAATCAGCCCCAGCATTTT. Encoded protein: CASSLGLTRFNNNQPQHF.

V gene TRBV19 combines with J gene TRBJ2-5; 10 nucleotides agree with TRBD1. V shed 6 bases, J shed 5 bases, and the junction held 3 bases outside the gene matches. The V gene's germline CDR1 is LNHDA and CDR2 SQIVND (reference sequence). The CDR3 runs 13 residues. The CDR3 is CASRGDRGETQYF. The CDR3, as DNA: TGTGCCAGTAGAGGGGACAGGGGTGAGACCCAGTACTTC. Full variable domain (rest looked up from reference TRBV19 and TRBJ2-5): DGGITQSPKYLFRKEGQNVTLSCEQNLNHDAMYWYRQDPGQGLRLIYYSQIVNDFQKGDIAEGYSVSREKKESFPLTVTSAQKNPTAFYLCASRGDRGETQYFGPGTRLLVL.

The CDR3 region is CASTGGTQYF. The DNA for the CDR3 is TGTGCCAGCACCGGCGGTACGCAGTATTTT. The V call is TRBV6-1, the J call TRBJ2-3; D unresolved. V lost 7 bases to trimming and J lost 8 bases, with 7 bases between them. The CDR3 is 10 amino acids. Germline CDR1 and CDR2: MNHNS and SASEGT.

This chain's CDR3 is CASSYSWASETQYF. Here the CDR3 DNA reads TGTGCCAGCAGTTACTCCTGGGCGTCAGAGACCCAGTACTTC. The chain uses TRBV6-5 and TRBJ2-5; no clear D gene. Trimming removed 0 bases at V and 4 bases at J, with 9 bases between. The CDR3 contains 14 residues. Germline V gives CDR1 MNHEY, CDR2 SVGAGI.

The J gene is TRBJ2-1, the V gene TRBV15, with D unresolved. V was trimmed by 0 bases and J by 9 bases, leaving 9 bases between them. CDR1 and CDR2 (germline): LNHNV, YYDKDF (reference sequence). The CDR3 spans 13 residues. The CDR3 sequence: CATSRDRYSEQFF. CDR3 coding DNA: TGTGCCACCAGCAGAGACCGTTATTCTGAGCAGTTCTTC. The variable domain in full, with the rest retrieved from reference TRBV15 and TRBJ2-1, is DAMVIQNPRYQVTQFGKPVTLSCSQTLNHNVMYWYQQKSSQAPKLLFHYYDKDFNNEADTPDNFQSRRPNTSFCFLDIRSPGLGDTAMYLCATSRDRYSEQFFGPGTRLTVL.

The rearrangement uses TRBV11-3 and TRBJ2-7, with D perhaps TRBD1 (6 bases). Germline values: CDR1 SGHNT, CDR2 YENEEA. The germline V and J ends were trimmed by 2 bases and 4 bases, with 12 bases remaining between them. The CDR3 has 14 residues. CDR3 nucleotide sequence: TGTGCCAGCAGCTTAAGGGACAAGGGTTACGAGCAGTACTTC. Translated: CASSLRDKGYEQYF.

This clone was detected only once. The CDR3 region is CASSFPARAYGYTF. The CDR3 region has the DNA TGTGCCAGCAGCTTCCCAGCCAGAGCCTATGGCTACACCTTC. The chain is built from TRBV11-1 and TRBJ1-2; D not resolved. V was pared by 3 bases and J by 4 bases, with 12 bases between. The germline gives CDR1 SGHAT, CDR2 FQDESV (reference sequence). The CDR3 consists of 14 residues.

CDR3 residues: CASSPGGNTIYF. The CDR3 DNA sequence: TGTGCCAGCAGCCCGGGGGGAAACACCATATATTTT. The rearrangement joins TRBV7-9 to TRBJ1-3; D is ambiguous. The ends were cut back, 5 bases at V and 4 bases at J, with 6 bases in the middle. The germline V gene has CDR1 SEHNR and CDR2 FQNEAQ (reference sequence). CDR3 length equals 12 residues. The full variable domain, completed using reference TRBV7-9 and TRBJ1-3, is DTGVSQNPRHKITKRGQNVTFRCDPISEHNRLYWYRQTLGQGPEFLTYFQNEAQLEKSRLLSDRFSAERPKGSFSTLEIQRTEQGDSAMYLCASSPGGNTIYFGEGSWLTVV.

This clone occurred once. The CDR3 reads CASSSRVGANYGYTF. The CDR3 coding sequence is TGTGCCAGCAGCTCAAGGGTGGGGGCTAACTATGGCTACACCTTC. V and J are TRBV7-2 and TRBJ1-2; D may be TRBD1 (5 bases). Per germline, CDR1 SGHTA and CDR2 FQGNSA. The CDR3 covers 15 residues. V was clipped by 4 bases and J by 0 bases, with 12 bases between them.

The V and J genes are TRBV29-1 and TRBJ2-5; D may be TRBD2 (6 bases). The germline CDR1 and CDR2 sequences are SQVTM and ANQGSEA. The CDR3 extends over 13 amino acids. V was clipped by 7 bases and J by 0 bases, with 12 bases between them. CDR3 loop: CSGGVRYQETQYF. CDR3 in DNA: TGCAGCGGGGGGGTCAGGTACCAAGAGACCCAGTACTTC.

This rearrangement joins TRBV30 to TRBJ1-3; no clear D gene. The CDR3 totals 15 residues. The V and J ends lost 0 bases and 0 bases respectively, with 9 bases between them. From germline, CDR1 is GTSNPN and CDR2 SVGIG (reference sequence). CDR3 in DNA: TGTGCCTGGAGTGTAAACAGAGGCTCTGGAAACACCATATATTTT. Protein product: CAWSVNRGSGNTIYF.

This rearrangement joins TRBV7-9 to TRBJ2-7; D ambiguous. This CDR3 contains 12 residues. Trimming stripped 6 bases from V and 9 bases from J, with 15 bases between. Germline V gene lookup returns CDR1 SEHNR and CDR2 FQNEAQ (reference sequence). Here the CDR3 reads CASSPGHFGQYF. The CDR3 coding sequence is TGTGCCAGCAGTCCTGGTCATTTCGGGCAGTACTTC.

This chain uses TRBV27 with TRBJ1-1; D uncertain. From germline, CDR1 is MNHEY and CDR2 SMNVEV (reference sequence). This CDR3 spans 13 amino acids. V was cut by 3 bases and J by 4 bases, with 9 bases left in between. Written as DNA, the CDR3 is TGTGCCAGCAGTTTCTACTCGGGCACTGAAGCTTTCTTT. This translates into CASSFYSGTEAFF.

The CDR3 nucleotides are TGTGCCAGCAGCCCCCGGCGGACCACAGATACGCAGTATTTT. Translated, it gives CASSPRRTTDTQYF. The V gene is TRBV11-1, the J gene TRBJ2-3; no definite D call. This CDR3 comprises 14 residues. V dropped 5 bases and J dropped 2 bases, with 11 bases sitting between them. Germline CDR1 and CDR2: SGHAT and FQDESV (reference sequence).

The sample holds one count of this clone. The CDR3 loop reads CASSRGGSGANVLTF. In nucleotides, the CDR3 is TGTGCCAGCTCTCGGGGCGGCTCTGGGGCCAACGTCCTGACTTTC. The chain carries TRBV18 and TRBJ2-6; D may correspond to TRBD1 or TRBD2 (5 bases each). Trimming took off 6 bases at V and 0 bases at J, with 9 bases between the two ends. Germline CDR1 reads KGHSH; CDR2 reads LQKENI. CDR3 length: 15 amino acids.

The CDR3 nucleotides are TGCGCCAGCAGCCCCGGTCAGGGGACCCTCTACGAGCAGTACTTC. Protein sequence: CASSPGQGTLYEQYF. The chain recombines TRBV5-1 with TRBJ2-7; the D gene is possibly TRBD1 (6 bases). The V gene's germline CDR1 is SGHRS and CDR2 YFSETQ. V was clipped by 4 bases and J by 3 bases, with 17 bases between them. The CDR3 has 15 amino acids.